This T cell receptor (beta chain) originates from a study of blood T cells in healthy people across ages. General study findings and limits: Estimated diversity, derived from one million T cells, was regarded as an underestimate.

PBMCs were isolated at a quantity of at least 6.5 million per sample. The CDR3 runs 14 residues. V lost 2 bases and J lost 2, with 10 bases in between. Germline assignment: CDR1 MDHEN and CDR2 SYDVKM. With a J-beta primer mix and a sample-barcoded 5' primer, a second PCR ran roughly 6 to 12 cycles. TCRdb analysed the 5' RACE reads with MiXCR anew, one entry per CDR3 protein. This sample has about 940,000 distinct CDR3 sequences, with about 48% found just once. In this sample, this clonotype turned up many times. Its target is not known. The TCR originated in a man aged 25 to 45 in good health. V is TRBV28 and J is TRBJ2-7, with D possibly TRBD2 on 6 matching bases. Sequenced: blood. Here the CDR3 reads CASSLGGVPYEQYF. The CDR3 DNA follows: TGTGCCAGCAGTTTAGGAGGGGTCCCCTACGAGCAGTACTTC.